This TCR beta chain was sequenced during a study of beta chain features in type 1 diabetes. Germline V CDR1 and CDR2: MDHEN, SYDVKM. V was pared by 2 bases and J by 4 bases, with 9 bases between. The CDR3 covers 13 residues. What was sequenced were expressed TCRB transcripts, since all of the isolated RNA had been reverse transcribed. Here immunoSEQ multiplex PCR was the method, and the copy in TCRdb shows in-frame clones only, minus some. Here the sample spans 200,000 to 250,000 clones, around 68% being singletons. The receptor was isolated from a man younger than 45 in good health. The source material was naive CD4+ T cells from blood. The chain employs TRBV28 and TRBJ2-7, with D maybe TRBD1 (6 bases). The CDR3 DNA reads as TGTGCCAGCAGTTTAGACAGGACATACGAGCAGTACTTC. It codes for CASSLDRTYEQYF.